Listed below are T cell receptor beta chains from one sample, sequenced in a study of shared clonotypes between healthy human individuals. Sequenced by immunoSEQ multiplex PCR; TCRdb stores in-frame clones only, minus some. The data show about 1.1 million clones, 75% to 85% seen once. The sequencing sample was made of memory CD4+ T cells from PBMCs. Source of these receptors: a man aged 18 to 29 in good health. Some clones in this sample may be carry-over from other donors' samples. Both conserved end residues are part of each CDR3. The D gene is left open where the match is weak. Clone size is stated in some rows and not others, as once, few, many or a class when expanded.

clone size,D gene,V gene,J gene,CDR3 length,CDR3 DNA,CDR3 protein
.,.,TRBV7-7,TRBJ2-3,14,TGTGCCAGCAGTGTGGGGAGGGGGGGAGATACGCAGTATTTT,CASSVGRGGDTQYF
.,.,TRBV5-4,TRBJ2-7,13,TGTGCCAGCAGCCGAGGAGGGAGCTACGAGCAGTACTTC,CASSRGGSYEQYF
.,TRBD2,TRBV15,TRBJ2-3,14,TGTGCCACCCGCGGGGCGGGGGTTACAGATACGCAGTATTTT,CATRGAGVTDTQYF
.,.,TRBV6-6,TRBJ1-1,14,TGTGCCAGCGGGAGACAGGTCGGGAACACTGAAGCTTTCTTT,CASGRQVGNTEAFF
.,TRBD1,TRBV5-6,TRBJ2-7,14,TGTGCCAGCAGCAGGGACAGGGGAATTCGCGAGCAGTACTTC,CASSRDRGIREQYF
.,.,TRBV7-3,TRBJ2-7,15,TGTGCCAGCAGCTTAAGAGGGGAGAAAGCCTACGAGCAGTACTTC,CASSLRGEKAYEQYF
.,TRBD1,TRBV5-1,TRBJ2-7,15,TGCGCCAGCAGCTTCTTAAGGACAGGAACCTACGAGCAGTACTTC,CASSFLRTGTYEQYF
few,.,TRBV29-1,TRBJ2-1,14,TGCAGCGGAACCGGGACGCCCGCGGGCAATGAGCAGTTCTTC,CSGTGTPAGNEQFF
.,.,TRBV4-3,TRBJ2-5,18,TGCGCCAGCAGCCAAGATCGACCCGGGGGCACCTATAGGGAGACCCAGTACTTC,CASSQDRPGGTYRETQYF
.,TRBD2,TRBV29-1,TRBJ2-5,14,TGCAGCGTTCCTGCGGGGGACTACCAAGAGACCCAGTACTTC,CSVPAGDYQETQYF
.,.,TRBV6-5,TRBJ1-2,14,TGTGCCAGCACCAAGCCAGGGAGTAACTATGGCTACACCTTC,CASTKPGSNYGYTF